The clone carrying this TCR beta chain was counted many times. Its specificity is unknown. CDR1 and CDR2 from the germline V gene are SEHNR and FQNEAQ (reference sequence). The CDR3 extends over 16 amino acids. Trimming left V 1 base short and J 4 bases short, with 16 bases between. 5'RACE with 10-nucleotide random UMIs generated the cDNA. From 15-18 subjects, every sequencing run obtained over 160 million TCR-beta sequences. One entry per CDR3 protein, called by TCRdb with MiXCR from the 5' RACE reads. The sample includes about 66,000 distinct CDR3 sequences, around 5.2% of them seen just once. These data belong to a study of neurological immune-mediated disorders. Study-level findings and limits: Across subjects, expanded clones had no CDR3 amino acid sequences in common, pointing to private repertoires in all groups.

The unsorted libraries originated from 2 million PBMCs kept at -80 C. The sequencing input was PBMCs. The gene calls are TRBV7-9 and TRBJ1-2; D might be TRBD1 (5 bases). The receptor's source is a woman aged 30 to 39 with multiple sclerosis. CDR3 sequence reads: CASSLGPITQGYGYTF. The CDR3 nucleotides read TGTGCCAGCAGCTTAGGTCCCATCACCCAGGGCTATGGCTACACCTTC.